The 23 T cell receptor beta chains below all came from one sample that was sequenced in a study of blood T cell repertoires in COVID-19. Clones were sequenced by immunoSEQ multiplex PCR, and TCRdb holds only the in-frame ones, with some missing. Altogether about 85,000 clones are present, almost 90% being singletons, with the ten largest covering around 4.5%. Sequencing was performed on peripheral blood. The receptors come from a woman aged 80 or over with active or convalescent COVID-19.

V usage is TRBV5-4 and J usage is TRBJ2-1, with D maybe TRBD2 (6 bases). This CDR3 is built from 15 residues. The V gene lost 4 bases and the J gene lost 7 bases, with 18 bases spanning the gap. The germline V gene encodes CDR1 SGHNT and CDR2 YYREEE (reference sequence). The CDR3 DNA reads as TGTGCCAGCAGCCCAGGAGGGATTAGGAATAATGAGCAGTTCTTC. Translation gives CASSPGGIRNNEQFF.

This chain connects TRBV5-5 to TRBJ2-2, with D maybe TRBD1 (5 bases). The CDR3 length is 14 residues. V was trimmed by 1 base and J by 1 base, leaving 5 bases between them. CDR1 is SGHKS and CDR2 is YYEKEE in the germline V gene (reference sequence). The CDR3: CASSLTGNTGELFF. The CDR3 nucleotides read TGTGCCAGCAGCTTGACAGGGAACACCGGGGAGCTGTTTTTT.

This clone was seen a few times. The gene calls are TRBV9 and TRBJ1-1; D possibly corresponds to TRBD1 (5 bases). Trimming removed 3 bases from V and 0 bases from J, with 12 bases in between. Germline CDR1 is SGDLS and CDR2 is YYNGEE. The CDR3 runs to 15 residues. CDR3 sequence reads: CASSELGLMNTEAFF. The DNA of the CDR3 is TGTGCCAGCAGCGAACTGGGACTGATGAACACTGAAGCTTTCTTT.

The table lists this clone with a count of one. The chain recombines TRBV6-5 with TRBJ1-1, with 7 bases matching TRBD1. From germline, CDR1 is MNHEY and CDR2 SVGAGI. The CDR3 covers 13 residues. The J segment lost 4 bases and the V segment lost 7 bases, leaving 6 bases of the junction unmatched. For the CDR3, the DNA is TGTGCCAGCAAAGACAGGGCGGGCACTGAAGCTTTCTTT. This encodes CASKDRAGTEAFF.

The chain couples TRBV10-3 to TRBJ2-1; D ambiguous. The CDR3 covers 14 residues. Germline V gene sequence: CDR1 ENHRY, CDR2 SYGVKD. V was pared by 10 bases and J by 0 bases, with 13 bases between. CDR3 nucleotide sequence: TGTGCCACCCGGGTCCCGGACTCCTACAATGAGCAGTTCTTC. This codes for CATRVPDSYNEQFF.

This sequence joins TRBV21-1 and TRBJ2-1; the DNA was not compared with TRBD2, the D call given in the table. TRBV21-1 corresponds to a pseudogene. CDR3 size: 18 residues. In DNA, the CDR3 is TGTGCCAGCAGAGGTTCGACTAGCGGGGTTTCCCCCTACAATGAGCAGTTCTTC. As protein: CASRGSTSGVSPYNEQFF.

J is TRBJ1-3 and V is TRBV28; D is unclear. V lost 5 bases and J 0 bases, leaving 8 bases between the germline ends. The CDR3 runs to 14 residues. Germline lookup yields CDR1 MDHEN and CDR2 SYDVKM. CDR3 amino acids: CASSPGISGNTIYF. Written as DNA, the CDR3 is TGTGCCAGCAGTCCAGGAATCTCTGGAAACACCATATATTTT.

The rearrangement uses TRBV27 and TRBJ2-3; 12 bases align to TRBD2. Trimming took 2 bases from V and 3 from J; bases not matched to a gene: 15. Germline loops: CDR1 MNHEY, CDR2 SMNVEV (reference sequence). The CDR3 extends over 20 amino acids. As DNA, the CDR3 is TGTGCCAGCAGTTTAGGGTCACTAGCGGGAGGCCGGTGGGGAACAGATACGCAGTATTTT. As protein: CASSLGSLAGGRWGTDTQYF.

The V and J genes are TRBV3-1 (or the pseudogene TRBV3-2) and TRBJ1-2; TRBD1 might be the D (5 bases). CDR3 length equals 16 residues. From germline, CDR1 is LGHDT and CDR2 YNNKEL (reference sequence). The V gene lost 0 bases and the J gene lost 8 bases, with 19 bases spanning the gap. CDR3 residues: CASSQELLTGDHGYTF. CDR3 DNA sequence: TGTGCCAGCAGCCAAGAATTGTTAACGGGGGATCACGGCTACACCTTC.

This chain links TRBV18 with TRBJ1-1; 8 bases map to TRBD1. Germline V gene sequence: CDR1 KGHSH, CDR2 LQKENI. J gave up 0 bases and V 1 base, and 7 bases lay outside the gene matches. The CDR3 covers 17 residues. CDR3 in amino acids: CASSPQMGQVMNTEAFF. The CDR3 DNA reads TGTGCCAGCTCACCACAGATGGGACAGGTGATGAACACTGAAGCTTTCTTT.

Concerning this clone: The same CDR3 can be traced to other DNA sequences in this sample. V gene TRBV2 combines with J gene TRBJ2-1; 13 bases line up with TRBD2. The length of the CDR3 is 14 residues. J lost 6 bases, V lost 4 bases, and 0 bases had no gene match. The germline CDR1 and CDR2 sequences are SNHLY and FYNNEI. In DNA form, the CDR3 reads TGTGCCAGCAGTGGGACTAGCGGGAGCAATGAGCAGTTCTTC. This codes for CASSGTSGSNEQFF.

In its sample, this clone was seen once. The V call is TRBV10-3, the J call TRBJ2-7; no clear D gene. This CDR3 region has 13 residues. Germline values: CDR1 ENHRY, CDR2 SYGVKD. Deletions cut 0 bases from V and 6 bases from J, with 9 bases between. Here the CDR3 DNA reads TGTGCCATCAGTGAGTCGGCCCCCCCCGAGCAGTACTTC. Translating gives CAISESAPPEQYF.

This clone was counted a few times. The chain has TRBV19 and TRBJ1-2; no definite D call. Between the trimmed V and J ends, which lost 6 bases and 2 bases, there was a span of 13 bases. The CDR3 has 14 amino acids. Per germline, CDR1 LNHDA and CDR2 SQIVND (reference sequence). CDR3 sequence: CASRSFEGNYGYTF. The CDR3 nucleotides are TGTGCCAGTAGATCGTTTGAGGGCAACTATGGCTACACCTTC.

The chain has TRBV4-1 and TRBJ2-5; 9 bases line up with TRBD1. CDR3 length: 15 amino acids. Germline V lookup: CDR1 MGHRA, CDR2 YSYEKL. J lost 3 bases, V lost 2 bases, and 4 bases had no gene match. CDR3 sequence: CASSQSWDREETQYF. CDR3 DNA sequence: TGCGCCAGCAGCCAATCGTGGGACAGGGAAGAGACCCAGTACTTC.

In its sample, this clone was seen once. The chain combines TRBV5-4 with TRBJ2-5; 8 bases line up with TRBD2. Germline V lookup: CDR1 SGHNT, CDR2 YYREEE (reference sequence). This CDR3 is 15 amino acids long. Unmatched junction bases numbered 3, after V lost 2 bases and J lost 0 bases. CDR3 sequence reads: CASSFQLADQETQYF. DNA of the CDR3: TGTGCCAGCAGCTTCCAACTAGCGGACCAAGAGACCCAGTACTTC. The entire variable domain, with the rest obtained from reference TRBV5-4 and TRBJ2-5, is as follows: ETGVTQSPTHLIKTRGQQVTLRCSSQSGHNTVSWYQQALGQGPQFIFQYYREEENGRGNFPPRFSGLQFPNYSSELNVNALELDDSALYLCASSFQLADQETQYFGPGTRLLVL.

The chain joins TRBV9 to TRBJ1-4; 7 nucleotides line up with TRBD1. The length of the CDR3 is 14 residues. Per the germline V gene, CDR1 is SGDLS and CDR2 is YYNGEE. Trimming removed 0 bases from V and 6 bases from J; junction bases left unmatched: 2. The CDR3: CASSVGTGDEKLFF. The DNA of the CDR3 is TGTGCCAGCAGCGTAGGTACAGGGGATGAAAAACTGTTTTTT.

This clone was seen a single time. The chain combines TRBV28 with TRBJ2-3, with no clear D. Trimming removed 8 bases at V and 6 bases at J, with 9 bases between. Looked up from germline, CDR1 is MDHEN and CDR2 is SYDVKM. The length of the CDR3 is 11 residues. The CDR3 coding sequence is TGTGCCAGCGCGGAGTCGGATACGCAGTATTTT. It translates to CASAESDTQYF.

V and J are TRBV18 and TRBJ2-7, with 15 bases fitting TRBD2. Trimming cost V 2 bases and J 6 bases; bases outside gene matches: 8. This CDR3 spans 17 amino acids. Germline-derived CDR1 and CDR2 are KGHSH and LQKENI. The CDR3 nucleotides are TGTGCCAGCTCACCAATTAGGACTAGCGGGAGGGACGGCGAGCAGTACTTC. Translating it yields CASSPIRTSGRDGEQYF. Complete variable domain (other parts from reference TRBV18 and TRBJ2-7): NAGVMQNPRHLVRRRGQEARLRCSPMKGHSHVYWYRQLPEEGLKFMVYLQKENIIDESGMPKERFSAEFPKEGPSILRIQQVVRGDSAAYFCASSPIRTSGRDGEQYFGPGTRLTVT.

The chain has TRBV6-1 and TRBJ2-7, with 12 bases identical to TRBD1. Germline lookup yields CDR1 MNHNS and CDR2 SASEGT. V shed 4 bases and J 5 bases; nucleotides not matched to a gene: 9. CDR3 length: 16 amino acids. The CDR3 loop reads CASSGSPGTGGNEQYF. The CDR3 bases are TGTGCCAGCAGTGGGTCCCCCGGGACAGGGGGCAACGAGCAGTACTTC.

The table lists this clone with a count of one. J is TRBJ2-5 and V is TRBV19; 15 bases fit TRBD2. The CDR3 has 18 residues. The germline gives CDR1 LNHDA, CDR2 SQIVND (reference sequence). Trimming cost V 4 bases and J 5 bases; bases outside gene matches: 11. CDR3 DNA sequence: TGTGCCAGTAGTAAGGGGGGACTAGCGGGAGGCGTAGGGGAGACCCAGTACTTC. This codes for CASSKGGLAGGVGETQYF.

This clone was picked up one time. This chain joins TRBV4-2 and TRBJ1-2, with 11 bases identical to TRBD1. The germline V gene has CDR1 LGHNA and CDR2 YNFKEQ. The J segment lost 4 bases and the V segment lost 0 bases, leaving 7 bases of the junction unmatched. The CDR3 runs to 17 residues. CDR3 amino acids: CASSQDTGTGGIYGYTF. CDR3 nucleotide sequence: TGTGCCAGCAGCCAAGATACCGGGACAGGGGGGATCTATGGCTACACCTTC.

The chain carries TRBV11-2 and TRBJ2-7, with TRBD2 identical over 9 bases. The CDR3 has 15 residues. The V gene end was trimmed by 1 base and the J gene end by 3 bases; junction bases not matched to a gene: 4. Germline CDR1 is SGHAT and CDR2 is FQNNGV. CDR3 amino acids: CASSLGTSVLYEQYF. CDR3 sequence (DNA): TGTGCCAGCAGCTTAGGGACTAGCGTGCTCTACGAGCAGTACTTC.

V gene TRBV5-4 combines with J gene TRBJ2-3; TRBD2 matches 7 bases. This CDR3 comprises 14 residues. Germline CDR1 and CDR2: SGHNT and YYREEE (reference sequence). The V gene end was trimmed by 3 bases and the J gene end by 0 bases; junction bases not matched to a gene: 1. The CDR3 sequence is CASSWDYSTDTQYF. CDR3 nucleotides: TGTGCCAGCAGCTGGGACTACAGCACAGATACGCAGTATTTT.